This T cell receptor (beta chain) was sequenced for a study of blood T cell repertoires in COVID-19. Trimming took off 1 base at V and 2 bases at J, with 8 bases between the two ends. Per the germline V gene, CDR1 is SGHTA and CDR2 is FQGNSA. There are 14 residues in the CDR3. The assay was immunoSEQ multiplex PCR, and TCRdb's table has in-frame clones only and misses some. This table holds 70,000 to 80,000 clones, under 95% found once. Sequencing was carried out using peripheral blood. This clonotype was obtained from a human donor in a cohort sampled during active COVID-19. The chain joins TRBV7-2 to TRBJ1-2, with D possibly matching TRBD1 (6 bases). The CDR3 bases are TGTGCCAGCAGCTTAGGTGACAGGAACTATGGCTACACCTTC. This codes for CASSLGDRNYGYTF.